A single sample is the source of the 3 T cell receptor beta chains below, sequenced in a study of cytomegalovirus exposure and HLA in healthy donors. PCR employed 60 Vbeta and 13 Jbeta primers. Profiling relied on immunoSEQ multiplex PCR, and the TCRdb table lists in-frame clones only, not all of them. The sample has roughly 260,000 clones, roughly 86% seen once. The source material was PBMCs. Receptor source: a woman aged 40 to 50 in good health and CMV-seropositive.

The V and J genes are TRBV1 and TRBJ1-1; TRBD1 is the table's D call and was not checked against the DNA. TRBV1 is a pseudogene. This CDR3 spans 17 amino acids. CDR3 in DNA: TGCACCCGCGTTCACACACTCGGGATCGGACAGTTCACTGAAGCTTTCTTT. It encodes CTRVHTLGIGQFTEAFF.

The chain links TRBV13 to TRBJ2-7, with TRBD2 as a possible D gene (6 bases). In germline, CDR1 is PRHDT, CDR2 FYEKMQ (reference sequence). CDR3 size: 21 residues. The germline V and J ends were trimmed by 1 base and 0 bases, with 28 bases remaining between them. CDR3 bases: TGTGCCAGCAGCTTAGCCCGTACCCCGTCGACCGGGAGCCTATTCTCCTACGAGCAGTACTTC. Protein: CASSLARTPSTGSLFSYEQYF.

This chain links TRBV18 with TRBJ2-7; possible D gene TRBD2, 5 bases. The germline CDR1 and CDR2 sequences are KGHSH and LQKENI. V was clipped by 5 bases and J by 2 bases, with 10 bases between them. CDR3 size: 13 residues. The chain's CDR3 is CASSDGVTYEQYF. DNA for the CDR3: TGTGCCAGCTCAGACGGGGTTACCTACGAGCAGTACTTC.